These T cell receptor beta chains were read from a single sample in a study of blood T cell repertoires in COVID-19. Some clones are missing from TCRdb's copy, which holds only in-frame ones; the method was immunoSEQ multiplex PCR. Of roughly 180,000 clones in the sample, over 75% were seen once. The specimen sequenced was PBMCs or T cells enriched from blood (not recorded which). Every receptor here comes from a woman aged 40 to 50 with acute COVID-19. Each CDR3 is given with its conserved first and last residue. The D gene is left open where the match is weak. Rows may omit the clone size; those that give it use once, few, many or a size class.

CDR3 protein | CDR3 DNA | clone size | D gene | J gene | V gene
CASSYSRGEEQFF | TGTGCCAGCAGTTACTCCCGGGGAGAAGAGCAGTTCTTC | . | . | TRBJ2-1 | TRBV6-2/TRBV6-3
CSVSGRSTDTQYF | TGCAGCGTTAGCGGGAGAAGCACAGATACGCAGTATTTT | . | TRBD2 | TRBJ2-3 | TRBV29-1
CASSPGQETEAFF | TGTGCCAGCTCACCAGGGCAAGAGACAGAAGCTTTCTTT | once | . | TRBJ1-1 | TRBV18
CAISESGQGDRNIQYF | TGTGCCATCAGTGAGTCGGGACAGGGTGACCGGAACATTCAGTACTTC | . | TRBD1 | TRBJ2-4 | TRBV10-3
CASSLDFGVRRTEAFF | TGTGCCAGCAGCTTAGATTTCGGGGTACGGAGGACTGAAGCTTTCTTT | . | . | TRBJ1-1 | TRBV11-2
CSVDTMISGTEAFF | TGCAGCGTTGACACCATGATCAGCGGCACTGAAGCTTTCTTT | . | . | TRBJ1-1 | TRBV29-1
CASSQKGQGDEQFF | TGCGCCAGCAGCCAAAAGGGACAGGGGGATGAGCAGTTCTTC | . | TRBD1 | TRBJ2-1 | TRBV5-1
CATRIMADVGNEQFF | TGTGCCACCCGTATCATGGCGGATGTGGGCAATGAGCAGTTCTTC | . | . | TRBJ2-1 | TRBV19
CATVRGAGGADTQYF | TGTGCCACCGTGAGGGGGGCGGGAGGGGCAGATACGCAGTATTTT | few | TRBD2 | TRBJ2-3 | TRBV24-1
CASSIDGAGPYEQYF | TGTGCCAGTAGTATAGATGGAGCAGGGCCCTACGAGCAGTACTTC | . | . | TRBJ2-7 | TRBV19
CASSQENGGVFF | TGTGCCAGCAGCCAAGAAAATGGAGGGGTGTTTTTT | . | . | TRBJ1-4 | TRBV4-2
CSGRQNNEQFF | TGCAGCGGCAGACAGAACAATGAGCAGTTCTTC | . | . | TRBJ2-1 | TRBV29-1
CASSLESLTRNNEQFF | TGTGCCAGCAGCTTAGAATCCCTGACTAGAAACAATGAGCAGTTCTTC | . | . | TRBJ2-1 | TRBV13
CASSLSNRVGYEQYF | TGTGCCAGCAGCTTAAGTAACAGGGTGGGCTACGAGCAGTACTTC | . | . | TRBJ2-7 | TRBV28
CATSDQTARTNNEQFF | TGTGCCACCAGTGATCAAACCGCGCGAACCAACAATGAGCAGTTCTTC | . | . | TRBJ2-1 | TRBV24-1
CASSTFGGSGNTIYF | TGCGCCAGCAGCACCTTCGGGGGCTCTGGAAACACCATATATTTT | . | . | TRBJ1-3 | TRBV5-1
CASSLAGQGSTEAFF | TGCGCCAGCAGCTTGGCGGGACAGGGATCCACTGAAGCTTTCTTT | . | TRBD1 | TRBJ1-1 | TRBV5-1
CAIRAGTGTGYQPQHF | TGTGCCATCAGGGCGGGCACCGGGACAGGGTATCAGCCCCAGCATTTT | . | TRBD1 | TRBJ1-5 | TRBV10-3
CASSIQGLGTEAFF | TGTGCCAGTAGTATTCAGGGCCTCGGGACTGAAGCTTTCTTT | few | . | TRBJ1-1 | TRBV19
CASSRSGEGETQYF | TGTGCCAGCAGCCGTTCTGGAGAAGGAGAGACCCAGTACTTC | . | . | TRBJ2-5 | TRBV7-3
CASSALGQSSRGYTF | TGTGCCAGCAGTGCCCTGGGGCAGTCCTCGAGAGGCTACACCTTC | . | . | TRBJ1-2 | TRBV27
CASSVSGEDGYTF | TGTGCCAGCAGTGTCTCGGGGGAGGATGGCTACACCTTC | . | . | TRBJ1-2 | TRBV2
CAISESVRGDNEQFF | TGTGCCATCAGTGAGTCGGTGCGGGGGGACAATGAGCAGTTCTTC | . | TRBD2 | TRBJ2-1 | TRBV10-3
CASRPPGSREYNEQFF | TGTGCAAGTCGCCCCCCCGGTTCACGGGAATACAATGAGCAGTTCTTC | . | . | TRBJ2-1 | TRBV12-2